The sequence of this T cell receptor beta chain was determined in a study of regulatory T cells in long-lasting Graves disease (dated by TCRdb to the early 2020s). Notes on the research overall: Persistent Graves' disease was defined as antithyroid drug treatment for over 5 years with persistently positive TSH receptor autoantibodies. Persistent Graves' disease patients were compared with newly diagnosed Graves' disease patients by peripheral blood TCR sequencing and RNA sequencing. A total of some 33 samples were covered by TCR sequencing, comprising roughly 13 persistent and around 20 newly diagnosed Graves' disease patients. The study was conducted in China and was registered as a clinical trial. In the clinical cohort, patients with persistent Graves' disease had used antithyroid drugs for an average of roughly ten years.

The time point label corresponds to: persistent/refractory GD, antithyroid drugs over 5 years with positive TRAb. For both TCR sequencing and RNA sequencing, RNA was extracted from PBMCs in TRIzol. The diagnosis of Graves' disease followed American Thyroid Association guidelines. Recruitment of patients was carried out at an endocrinology department in Xi'an, China. Each patient gave 8.5 to 9.5 milliliters of peripheral blood, collected in an EDTA anticoagulant tube. Ficoll Paque Plus density gradient separation was used to isolate PBMCs, and no further T cell sorting was performed. An Agilent 2100 Bioanalyzer and agarose gel were used to assess RNA quality, and a NanoDrop 2000 was used to measure RNA concentration. Trimming costs V 4 bases and J 5 bases, and their ends lie 18 bases apart. The CDR3, cysteine through phenylalanine, is 16 amino acids long. The sequence is cut down to CDR3 DNA, 48 bases in frame from base 1. Sequences SEHNR (CDR1) and FQNEAQ (CDR2) are obtained from the germline V gene (reference sequence).

Study-wide conclusions, independent of this receptor: Compared with newly diagnosed patients, patients with persistent Graves' disease had lower TCR Shannon entropy and fewer highly expanded clones, which suggests clonal expansion. Persistent disease showed preferential use of TRBV28, TRBJ1-2 and TRBJ2-5, whereas newly diagnosed disease favored TRBV20-1 and TRBJ2-1. A larger number of public clonotypes was shared among persistent patients (about 2,700) than among newly diagnosed patients (around 890). The authors acknowledged the small sample size as a limitation that may reduce accuracy. Sequencing and analysis were limited to the TCR beta chain. Only peripheral blood was studied, because thyroid tissue, the primary lesion, was inaccessible.

In its sample, this clonotype was seen a few times. Its antigen is not yet known. No base qualities exist here, and no much larger clone lies one base off it. The library was made by multiplex PCR. Sequencing took place on an Illumina HiSeq 4000. iRepertoire HTBI primers and Arm-PCR amplification of CDR3 regions were used to construct TCR beta libraries. Gel purification was performed on PCR products prior to sequencing. Turning to the authors' computational methods: Across samples, around 62 TRBV and around 15 TRBJ segments were identified and used for gene usage analysis of CDR3 amino acid clonotypes. COPE and FqMerger were used to merge filtered high-quality paired reads into contigs. BLAST was used to align contigs to IMGT TRBV, TRBD and TRBJ reference genes, with CDR3 defined following IMGT. Clonotypes above 0.1% frequency were classified as highly expanded clones. Repertoire diversity was measured by Shannon entropy, and V-J evenness by the Gini coefficient. A clonotype was considered public if more than one individual shared it. In TCRdb, the public reads were trimmed at Q25 with fastp and aligned with MiXCR, with productive beta chains retained. Records with the same CDR3 protein are collapsed into one entry carrying the most frequent genes and DNA. The V and J calls here are based on TCRdb, not the publication. The table for this sample lists around 450,000 distinct CDR3 sequences; under 25% of them were counted only once. The top ten constitute roughly 7% of the sample.

Source: peripheral blood mononuclear cells (PBMCs), taken when the disease was refractory, from a patient treated with antithyroid drugs. This clonotype was sampled from a female donor with Graves disease. The sequence is built from TRBV7-9 and TRBJ1-5, with a tentative D gene TRBD1 over 5 matching bases. The DNA sequence reads TGTGCCAGCAGCTCAACCGGGACGGTCGGTTATCAGCCCCAGCATTTT. This encodes CASSSTGTVGYQPQHF.